The rows below give T cell receptor beta chains drawn from one sample of a study of technical replicates of blood from several donors. TCRdb's table, derived via immunoSEQ multiplex PCR, lists solely in-frame clones and lacks some. This table holds 80,000 to 100,000 clones, about 91% found once. The specimen was T cells isolated from PBMCs. The receptors were sampled from a human donor in good health. Each CDR3 is given with its conserved first and last residue. D genes are given only for firm matches. Clone size is not always given. Where it is, it says once, few, many or a class for expanded clones.

clone_size	j_call	cdr3_length	v_call	d_call	cdr3_nt	cdr3_aa
-	TRBJ2-7	14	TRBV28	TRBD1	TGTGCCAGCAGGTCCGGACAGGGCGACTACGAGCAGTACTTC	CASRSGQGDYEQYF
-	TRBJ2-2	14	TRBV7-7	-	TGTGCCAGCAGCTTAGCGCGGGAAACCGGGGAGCTGTTTTTT	CASSLARETGELFF
-	TRBJ1-6	14	TRBV19	TRBD1	TGTGCCAGTAGCAGGGACAGATTCAATTCACCCCTCCACTTT	CASSRDRFNSPLHF
-	TRBJ2-3	17	TRBV10-3	-	TGTGCCATCAGTATGAAAGGGATAGCGGTAAGCACAGATACGCAGTATTTT	CAISMKGIAVSTDTQYF
-	TRBJ2-7	14	TRBV5-1	-	TGCGCCAGCAGCGGGGGGTTGGGGACCTACGAGCAGTACTTC	CASSGGLGTYEQYF
-	TRBJ1-4	15	TRBV7-9	TRBD1	TGTGCCAGCAGCATAGCGACAGGGGATAATGAAAAACTGTTTTTT	CASSIATGDNEKLFF
-	TRBJ2-7	13	TRBV6-1	-	TGTGCCAGCAGTGCGCAGGGATTCTACGAGCAGTACTTC	CASSAQGFYEQYF
-	TRBJ1-5	15	TRBV15	-	TGTGCCACCAGCAGAGAATCGTCGGGCAATCAGCCCCAGCATTTT	CATSRESSGNQPQHF
-	TRBJ2-7	15	TRBV7-6	-	TGTGCCAGCAGCCACTTACAACTAGGTCCCTACGAGCAGTACTTC	CASSHLQLGPYEQYF
-	TRBJ1-5	17	TRBV19	TRBD1	TGTGCCAGTAGCGACAGGGAAAATCTCGGTCTTAATCAGCCCCAGCATTTT	CASSDRENLGLNQPQHF
-	TRBJ1-1	14	TRBV27	-	TGTGCCAGCAGTTTTACTCTCAAGAACACTGAAGCTTTCTTT	CASSFTLKNTEAFF
-	TRBJ2-1	17	TRBV5-1	TRBD2	TGCGCCAGCAGCCCAACTCTTGGGGGGGTAACCTACAATGAGCAGTTCTTC	CASSPTLGGVTYNEQFF
-	TRBJ1-1	13	TRBV28	TRBD1	TGTGCCAGCCGCGGACAGGGGTTCACTGAAGCTTTCTTT	CASRGQGFTEAFF
-	TRBJ2-7	13	TRBV27	TRBD2	TGTGCCAGCGGACTAGCGGGAGATCGCGAGCAGTACTTC	CASGLAGDREQYF
-	TRBJ1-2	16	TRBV7-9	-	TGTGCCAGCAGCTTGTCCGGAGGGGAATTTAACTATGGCTACACCTTC	CASSLSGGEFNYGYTF
-	TRBJ1-5	13	TRBV5-8	-	TGTGCCAGCAGCTTTACAGGGTCTCAGCCCCAGCATTTT	CASSFTGSQPQHF
few	TRBJ1-1	12	TRBV30	-	TGTGCCTGGAGTGTACGGTTCGGTGAAGCTTTCTTT	CAWSVRFGEAFF
-	TRBJ1-3	16	TRBV5-1	-	TGCGCCAGCAGCTTGGTTTCAGGTCGGCATGAAAACACCATATATTTT	CASSLVSGRHENTIYF
-	TRBJ1-5	13	TRBV6-6	-	TGTGCCGTAGCCCCGGGGGGCAATCAGCCCCAGCATTTT	CAVAPGGNQPQHF
-	TRBJ2-1	16	TRBV4-1	TRBD1	TGCGCCAGCAGCCAAGTGGGACAGGGGGGTGGAAATGAGCAGTTCTTC	CASSQVGQGGGNEQFF
-	TRBJ1-2	10	TRBV2	-	TGTGCCAGCACCACTTCCAACTACACCTTC	CASTTSNYTF
-	TRBJ2-7	17	TRBV5-1	TRBD1	TGCGCCAGCAGCTTGAGGGGGTTAGAAAGGGGGCACTACGAGCAGTACTTC	CASSLRGLERGHYEQYF
-	TRBJ2-7	16	TRBV11-2	TRBD2	TGTGCCAGTGTAAAGAGCGGGGGGAATAGCTACCACGAGCAGTACTTC	CASVKSGGNSYHEQYF
-	TRBJ2-3	14	TRBV5-1	-	TGCGCCAGCAGCGGGCGACTACCCACAGATACGCAGTATTTT	CASSGRLPTDTQYF
-	TRBJ2-7	14	TRBV19	TRBD2	TGTGCCAGTAGCAAGGGACTATTATCCTACGAGCAGTACTTC	CASSKGLLSYEQYF
-	TRBJ2-2	15	TRBV5-4	-	TGTGCCAGCAGCTTAATGTCCAAGCCTACCGGGGAGCTGTTTTTT	CASSLMSKPTGELFF
few	TRBJ1-1	14	TRBV18	-	TGTGCCAGCTCACCACCGACAGTGAACACTGAAGCTTTCTTT	CASSPPTVNTEAFF
-	TRBJ2-3	15	TRBV5-1	TRBD1	TGCGCCAGCAGCTTGGGAGACAGGGTCACAGATACGCAGTATTTT	CASSLGDRVTDTQYF
-	TRBJ2-7	15	TRBV7-8	TRBD1	TGTGCCAGCAGCCGAGGAGGGGGACAGGGTGGCGAGCAGTACTTC	CASSRGGGQGGEQYF
-	TRBJ2-7	14	TRBV9	TRBD2	TGTGCCAGCAGCGTCACTGGGACTAGCAACGAGCAGTACTTC	CASSVTGTSNEQYF
-	TRBJ1-4	16	TRBV15	-	TGTGCCACCAGCAGAGAAACTAACGAACCGTATGAAAAACTGTTTTTT	CATSRETNEPYEKLFF
-	TRBJ2-2	18	TRBV7-9	TRBD2	TGTGCCAGCAGACCAAGACTAGCGGGAGGGCCAGTCACCGGGGAGCTGTTTTTT	CASRPRLAGGPVTGELFF
-	TRBJ1-1	17	TRBV18	TRBD1	TGTGCCAGCTCACATCCTGGGGGCCCCACGGACAGGGGGAAAGCTTTCTTT	CASSHPGGPTDRGKAFF
-	TRBJ2-1	16	TRBV6-6	-	TGTGCCAGCAGTTACGGATGGTTGGGGTTACAGGATGAGCAGTTCTTC	CASSYGWLGLQDEQFF
-	TRBJ1-1	14	TRBV19	-	TGTGCCAGTTCCGAACAGGGTTTAGGGACTGAAGCTTTCTTT	CASSEQGLGTEAFF
-	TRBJ2-7	15	TRBV6-1	-	TGTGCCAGCAAAGTACAGGGTCGGTTTGCCTACGAGCAGTACTTC	CASKVQGRFAYEQYF
-	TRBJ2-7	14	TRBV29-1	-	TGCAGCGTTGAATGGGTCGGGGGAGGATACGAGCAGTACTTC	CSVEWVGGGYEQYF
-	TRBJ2-7	15	TRBV5-1	-	TGCGCCAGCAGCTGGGGGGACGGAGCTACCTACGAGCAGTACTTC	CASSWGDGATYEQYF
-	TRBJ1-2	12	TRBV6-1	-	TGTGCCAGCAGTGACAGTGTCTATGGCTACACCTTC	CASSDSVYGYTF
once	TRBJ1-4	17	TRBV13	TRBD1	TGTGCCAGCAGCCACGCCGGGACAGGCATGTCTAATGAAAAACTGTTTTTT	CASSHAGTGMSNEKLFF